This T cell receptor (beta chain) originates from a study of T cell responses to AZD1222 COVID-19 vaccine. General study points: Two AZD1222 administrations were followed by greater Spike-specific TCR breadth and depth. Clonal diversity was possibly underestimated; the donors were predominantly white British and more often female. Regions left unmutated in variants are reportedly the target of nearly half of spike-specific TCRs.

The table came from immunoSEQ multiplex PCR; TCRdb's copy has only in-frame clones and leaves some out. The sample records about 260,000 clones, 90% to 95% being singletons. Trimming took off 6 bases at V and 0 bases at J, with 6 bases between the two ends. Germline-derived CDR1 and CDR2 are MNHEY and SMNVEV (reference sequence). The CDR3 runs 13 residues. As regards this clone: No antigen is known for it.

The genes are TRBV27 and TRBJ1-3, with unresolved D. Source: peripheral blood, taken on day 0 of AZD1222 vaccination. This sequence originates from an adult in good health. The CDR3 region is CASRSFSGNTIYF. For the CDR3, the DNA is TGTGCCAGCAGGAGTTTCTCTGGAAACACCATATATTTT.